The 29 T cell receptor beta chains listed next were all sequenced from one sample in a study of Graves' ophthalmopathy and Graves' hyperthyroidism. Using RNA transcripts, the TCR beta CDR3 regions were amplified. In the first round, RT-PCR was carried out with HTBI primers, and a multiplex PCR formed the second round. Using its own MiXCR run on the multiplex PCR reads, TCRdb lists one record per CDR3 protein. The sample shows a few hundred thousand distinct CDR3 sequences, 15% of them seen only once. Sequencing was done on a sample of peripheral blood. The receptors here all came from a woman aged 18-35 years with stable Graves' hyperthyroidism.

The gene calls are TRBV12-3 or TRBV12-4 and TRBJ2-5, with TRBD2 matching 7 bases. This CDR3 is 14 amino acids long. Germline trimming cut 5 bases from V and 3 bases from J; bases unmatched to any gene: 6. The CDR3 here is CASSSNLAEETQYF. The DNA of the CDR3 is TGTGCCAGCAGTAGTAACCTAGCGGAAGAGACCCAGTACTTC.

This clonotype was picked up a small number of times. The rearrangement joins TRBV12-3 or TRBV12-4 to TRBJ2-3; D might be TRBD1 (6 bases). The length of the CDR3 is 14 residues. Trimming cost V 4 bases and J 2 bases, with 10 bases left between them. Here the CDR3 reads CASSSQGITDTQYF. CDR3 in DNA: TGTGCCAGCAGTTCCCAGGGGATCACAGATACGCAGTATTTT.

This clonotype was detected ten times or more. The rearrangement uses TRBV19 and TRBJ1-1, with D uncertain. V lost 3 bases to trimming and J lost 3 bases, with 8 bases between them. CDR1 and CDR2 (germline): LNHDA, SQIVND (reference sequence). The CDR3 extends over 13 amino acids. CDR3 bases: TGTGCCAGTAGTATGGACCGCTACACTGAAGCTTTCTTT. It yields the protein CASSMDRYTEAFF.

The J gene is TRBJ1-5, the V gene TRBV12-3 or TRBV12-4; 9 bases are shared with TRBD1. This CDR3 has 16 amino acids. J lost 4 bases, V lost 3 bases, and 7 bases had no gene match. CDR3 protein: CASSFRTGARNQPQHF. CDR3 nucleotides: TGTGCCAGCAGTTTTCGGACAGGGGCGAGAAATCAGCCCCAGCATTTT.

In nucleotides, the CDR3 is TGTGCCACCAGTGATCCGGGTAGCAAGACCCAGTACTTC. Protein product: CATSDPGSKTQYF. The rearrangement joins TRBV24-1 to TRBJ2-5; D ambiguous. Germline V lookup: CDR1 KGHDR, CDR2 SFDVKD. Deletions cut 3 bases from V and 6 bases from J, with 10 bases between. The CDR3 loop spans 13 amino acids.

This clonotype was counted ten times or more. This is likely a read error, given that the CDR3 carries no conserved phenylalanine or tryptophan at its end. The chain recombines TRBV19 with TRBJ1-1, with a weak D call TRBD1 (6 bases). Germline loops: CDR1 LNHDA, CDR2 SQIVND (reference sequence). CDR3 length: 14 amino acids. The CDR3 DNA sequence: TGTGCTAGTAGTATTTGGGGGCTTGACACTGAAGCTTTCCTT. As protein: CASSIWGLDTEAFL.

In this sample, this clonotype turned up a few times. The CDR3 ends on some other residue instead of the conserved phenylalanine or tryptophan, so this is likely a read error. This chain connects TRBV7-8 to TRBJ1-6, with TRBD1 matching 7 bases. Germline CDR1 is SGHVS and CDR2 is FQNEAQ. The V and J ends lost 1 base and 4 bases, in that order; junction bases with no gene match: 4. The CDR3 is 16 amino acids. CDR3 nucleotide sequence: TGTGCCAGCAGCTTAGACGGACAGGCGTATAATTCACCCCTCCACTCT. Residues: CASSLDGQAYNSPLHS.

The chain recombines TRBV18 with TRBJ2-7, with 7 bases that match TRBD2. V shed 0 bases, J shed 6 bases, and the junction held 5 bases outside the gene matches. Germline V CDR1 and CDR2: KGHSH, LQKENI. CDR3 length: 14 amino acids. CDR3 sequence (DNA): TGTGCCAGCTCACCACCGGGGAGGGGAGGCGAGCAGTACTTC. This sequence encodes CASSPPGRGGEQYF.

This clonotype was seen repeatedly, ten times or more. This chain links TRBV19 with TRBJ1-5; no definite D call. CDR3 size: 14 residues. Germline V gene data show CDR1 as LNHDA and CDR2 as SQIVND (reference sequence). V lost 7 bases and J 4 bases, leaving 14 bases between the germline ends. The CDR3 loop is CASNPRGRNQPQHF. The CDR3 DNA is TGTGCCAGTAACCCTAGAGGCAGGAATCAGCCCCAGCATTTT. Supplemented by reference TRBV19 and TRBJ1-5, the full variable domain reads DGGITQSPKYLFRKEGQNVTLSCEQNLNHDAMYWYRQDPGQGLRLIYYSQIVNDFQKGDIAEGYSVSREKKESFPLTVTSAQKNPTAFYLCASNPRGRNQPQHFGDGTRLSIL.

This chain joins TRBV19 and TRBJ1-1, with TRBD1 identical over 7 bases. The junction had 13 bases not matched to a gene; V was cut back by 4 bases and J by 8 bases. This CDR3 spans 15 amino acids. Germline V gene data show CDR1 as LNHDA and CDR2 as SQIVND (reference sequence). The CDR3 sequence is CASSNEPRGGTEAFF. The CDR3 DNA reads as TGTGCCAGTAGTAACGAACCCAGGGGGGGTACGGAAGCTTTCTTT. The full variable domain, its missing parts supplied by reference TRBV19 and TRBJ1-1, is DGGITQSPKYLFRKEGQNVTLSCEQNLNHDAMYWYRQDPGQGLRLIYYSQIVNDFQKGDIAEGYSVSREKKESFPLTVTSAQKNPTAFYLCASSNEPRGGTEAFFGQGTRLTVV.

This clonotype was counted ten times or more. This sequence joins TRBV5-1 and TRBJ1-1; D uncertain. V shed 4 bases and J shed 1 base, with 11 bases lying between them. CDR1 is SGHRS and CDR2 is YFSETQ in the germline V gene. This CDR3 has 14 amino acids. The CDR3 nucleotides are TGCGCCAGCAGCCCCTATGGAAGGAACACTGAAGCTTTCTTT. Amino acid sequence: CASSPYGRNTEAFF.

Comments on this clonotype: At one of its ends the junction is not consistent with the germline gene, which may arise from a read error. This chain uses TRBV6-2 or TRBV6-3 with TRBJ1-1; unclear D gene. Germline CDR1 is MNHEY and CDR2 is SVGEGT. The CDR3 covers 13 residues. CDR3: CASSYVTSTDAFF. DNA for the CDR3: TGTGCCAGCAGTTACGTGACTTCAACTGACGCTTTCTTT.

The rearrangement links TRBV29-1 to TRBJ1-5, with 11 bases identical to TRBD1. Germline loops: CDR1 SQVTM, CDR2 ANQGSEA. CDR3 length equals 16 residues. Trimming cost V 7 bases and J 1 base; bases outside gene matches: 9. The CDR3 sequence: CSARTGGPSSNQPQHF. CDR3 in DNA: TGCAGCGCCAGGACAGGGGGCCCCTCGAGCAATCAGCCCCAGCATTTT. Full variable domain (rest looked up from reference TRBV29-1 and TRBJ1-5): SAVISQKPSRDICQRGTSLTIQCQVDSQVTMMFWYRQQPGQSLTLIATANQGSEATYESGFVIDKFPISRPNLTFSTLTVSNMSPEDSSIYLCSARTGGPSSNQPQHFGDGTRLSIL.

This clonotype was seen only a few times. The chain carries TRBV7-9 and TRBJ2-4; 7 nucleotides line up with TRBD1. The CDR3 runs 14 residues. Looked up from germline, CDR1 is SEHNR and CDR2 is FQNEAQ (reference sequence). Trimming removed 1 base from V and 9 bases from J; junction bases left unmatched: 6. The CDR3 DNA is TGTGCCAGCAGCTTAGGAGAGGGGGCGCGCATTCAGTACTTC. It yields the protein CASSLGEGARIQYF. The full variable domain, in which reference TRBV7-9 and TRBJ2-4 provide the parts outside the CDR3, is DTGVSQNPRHKITKRGQNVTFRCDPISEHNRLYWYRQTLGQGPEFLTYFQNEAQLEKSRLLSDRFSAERPKGSFSTLEIQRTEQGDSAMYLCASSLGEGARIQYFGAGTRLSVL.

At least ten counts were recorded for this clonotype. V is TRBV7-9 and J is TRBJ2-5, with D tentatively TRBD1 or TRBD2 (5 bases each). Deletions cut 4 bases from V and 4 bases from J, with 13 bases between. This CDR3 region has 14 residues. The germline V gene has CDR1 SEHNR and CDR2 FQNEAQ (reference sequence). The CDR3 sequence: CASSSDGAGETQYF. Here the CDR3 DNA reads TGTGCCAGCAGCTCGGACGGGGCGGGAGAGACCCAGTACTTC.

The chain uses TRBV12-3 or TRBV12-4 and TRBJ1-1; D might be TRBD1 (5 bases). The CDR3 has 14 residues. V was trimmed by 6 bases and J by 1 base, leaving 12 bases between them. This CDR3 is CASSPIGTNTEAFF. Written as DNA, the CDR3 is TGTGCCAGCAGCCCCATAGGGACGAACACTGAAGCTTTCTTT.

This clonotype was observed many times. The CDR3 nucleotides are TGTGCCAGCAAAGGACAGGTCTCCTACGAGCAGTACTTC. Protein product: CASKGQVSYEQYF. The chain combines TRBV25-1 with TRBJ2-7, with 7 bases aligning to TRBD1. Trimming took 7 bases from V and 0 from J; bases not matched to a gene: 3. This CDR3 contains 13 residues. CDR1 is MGHDK and CDR2 is SYGVNS in the germline V gene.

This clonotype was counted ten times or more. The chain recombines TRBV6-2 or TRBV6-3 with TRBJ1-1; a possible D gene is TRBD1 (5 bases). Between the trimmed V and J ends, which lost 2 bases and 1 base, there was a span of 11 bases. The CDR3 totals 15 residues. Germline values: CDR1 MNHEY, CDR2 SVGEGT. The CDR3 protein is CASSYPDTTNTEAFF. CDR3 nucleotides: TGTGCCAGCAGTTACCCGGACACCACGAACACTGAAGCTTTCTTT.

This rearrangement joins TRBV20-1 to TRBJ1-2; D unclear. The CDR3 is made up of 14 amino acids. CDR1 and CDR2 from the germline V gene are DFQATT and SNEGSKA (reference sequence). The CDR3: CSALLEVANYGYTF. The DNA for the CDR3 is TGCAGCGCGCTACTAGAGGTAGCTAACTATGGCTACACCTTC.

V is TRBV10-3 and J is TRBJ2-2; D ambiguous. Trimming pared 6 bases from V and 5 bases from J, leaving 4 bases between. Germline CDR1 reads ENHRY; CDR2 reads SYGVKD. This CDR3 comprises 11 residues. The CDR3, as DNA: TGTGCCATCAGGGATACCGGGGAGCTGTTTTTT. Amino acids: CAIRDTGELFF.

At least ten counts were recorded for this clonotype. The V call is TRBV28, the J call TRBJ2-2, with D perhaps assigned TRBD1 or TRBD2 (5 bases each). This CDR3 contains 14 residues. The V and J ends lost 3 bases and 4 bases respectively, with 9 bases between them. Germline lookup yields CDR1 MDHEN and CDR2 SYDVKM. The CDR3 DNA follows: TGTGCCAGCAGTTTGTGGGGGAGCACCGGGGAGCTGTTTTTT. Its translation: CASSLWGSTGELFF.

This chain connects TRBV30 to TRBJ2-7; 9 bases agree with TRBD2. The CDR3 spans 17 residues. The germline V gene has CDR1 GTSNPN and CDR2 SVGIG (reference sequence). V shed 4 bases, J shed 4 bases, and the junction held 17 bases outside the gene matches. This chain's CDR3 is CAWTSPLAGGLKYEQYF. CDR3 nucleotides: TGTGCCTGGACCTCCCCTCTGGCGGGGGGGCTCAAGTACGAGCAGTACTTC.

CDR3 residues: CSALGRPKNIQYF. In nucleotides, the CDR3 is TGCAGTGCCCTGGGAAGGCCTAAAAACATTCAGTACTTC. V gene TRBV20-1 combines with J gene TRBJ2-4; D not resolved. The CDR3 length is 13 residues. Germline CDR1 DFQATT, CDR2 SNEGSKA (reference sequence). The V and J ends lost 6 bases and 4 bases respectively, with 13 bases between them.

The CDR3 is CASSYGDGEGGSPLHF. CDR3 coding DNA: TGTGCCAGCAGTTACGGCGATGGAGAGGGCGGATCACCCCTCCACTTT. This chain connects TRBV6-2 or TRBV6-3 to TRBJ1-6; D not certain. The V gene's germline CDR1 is MNHEY and CDR2 SVGEGT. Trimming left V 2 bases short and J 10 bases short, with 18 bases between. This CDR3 spans 16 amino acids.

In its sample, this clonotype was seen many times. The chain is built from TRBV2 and TRBJ2-7; TRBD1 is a possible D gene (5 bases). Germline V gene lookup returns CDR1 SNHLY and CDR2 FYNNEI. CDR3 length: 12 amino acids. V lost 5 bases and J 4 bases, leaving 9 bases between the germline ends. The CDR3 region is CASSSNRYEQYF. The CDR3 DNA reads as TGTGCCAGCAGTTCCAACAGGTACGAGCAGTACTTC.

The table lists this clonotype with a few counts. V gene TRBV6-1 combines with J gene TRBJ2-7; 7 bases are a match to TRBD1. The ends lost 5 bases at V and 6 bases at J; junction bases unmatched: 7. This CDR3 has 13 amino acids. Germline CDR1 reads MNHNS; CDR2 reads SASEGT. The CDR3, as DNA: TGTGCCAGCAGTCAAAATGACAGGGTCGAGCAGTACTTC. Translated, it gives CASSQNDRVEQYF.

The table lists this clonotype with many counts. The chain joins TRBV6-1 to TRBJ1-6; tentatively, D is TRBD1 (5 bases). Trimming took off 5 bases at V and 7 bases at J, with 12 bases between the two ends. CDR1 is MNHNS, CDR2 SASEGT, per germline. The CDR3 loop spans 14 amino acids. Here the CDR3 DNA reads TGTGCCAGCAGTCCTAGACAGATGAATTCACCCCTCCACTTT. Residues: CASSPRQMNSPLHF.

This clonotype occurred many times. The chain recombines TRBV5-1 with TRBJ1-6, with D hard to call. Germline V gene data show CDR1 as SGHRS and CDR2 as YFSETQ. Deletions cut 5 bases from V and 8 bases from J, with 14 bases between. CDR3 size: 14 residues. In nucleotides, the CDR3 is TGCGCCAGCAGGACGGGATTTGACGATTCACCCCTCCACTTT. The encoded protein is CASRTGFDDSPLHF.

This clonotype was detected a few times. The chain is built from TRBV5-1 and TRBJ2-5; D gene uncertain. Looked up from germline, CDR1 is SGHRS and CDR2 is YFSETQ. The CDR3 extends over 13 amino acids. Trimming cost V 2 bases and J 5 bases, with 10 bases left between them. CDR3 sequence reads: CASSFGPRETQYF. CDR3 coding DNA: TGCGCCAGCAGCTTCGGACCGAGGGAGACCCAGTACTTC. The entire variable domain, with the rest obtained from reference TRBV5-1 and TRBJ2-5, is as follows: KAGVTQTPRYLIKTRGQQVTLSCSPISGHRSVSWYQQTPGQGLQFLFEYFSETQRNKGNFPGRFSGRQFSNSRSEMNVSTLELGDSALYLCASSFGPRETQYFGPGTRLLVL.